Listed here are 16 T cell receptor beta chains from one sample, sequenced in a study of blood T cell repertoires in COVID-19. Libraries were prepared by immunoSEQ multiplex PCR; TCRdb keeps only in-frame clonotypes and omits some of them. The sample has about 44,000 clones; about 87% are singletons. Material for sequencing was peripheral blood. The receptors were gathered from a woman in her 40s with acute or convalescent COVID-19.

The chain recombines TRBV28 with TRBJ1-5, with a tentative D call TRBD1 (6 bases). Germline V gene lookup returns CDR1 MDHEN and CDR2 SYDVKM. The CDR3 covers 15 residues. V lost 6 bases and J 0 bases, leaving 12 bases between the germline ends. The CDR3 spells CASSRTDLSNQPQHF. The CDR3 DNA is TGTGCCAGCAGCAGGACAGACCTTAGCAATCAGCCCCAGCATTTT.

As DNA, the CDR3 is TGTGCCATCAGTGAGTTCGGAACAGGGAACAATCAGCCCCAGCATTTT. Encoded protein: CAISEFGTGNNQPQHF. The rearrangement uses TRBV10-3 and TRBJ1-5, with D perhaps TRBD1 (6 bases). The germline gives CDR1 ENHRY, CDR2 SYGVKD. V was pared by 1 base and J by 3 bases, with 13 bases between. This CDR3 is 16 amino acids long.

The rearrangement uses TRBV28 and TRBJ1-4, with a tentative D call TRBD1 (5 bases). Germline V CDR1 and CDR2: MDHEN, SYDVKM. The CDR3 is 14 residues long. Between the trimmed V and J ends, which lost 2 bases and 7 bases, there was a span of 11 bases. The CDR3 nucleotides read TGTGCCAGCAGTTTACAGGGCGGATCTGAAAAACTGTTTTTT. It encodes CASSLQGGSEKLFF.

V is TRBV27 and J is TRBJ2-1; 11 bases line up with TRBD2. After removal of 7 bases from V and 5 bases from J, the junction contained 10 bases not matched to a gene. The CDR3 contains 16 residues. Germline CDR1 and CDR2: MNHEY and SMNVEV (reference sequence). Written as DNA, the CDR3 is TGTGCCAGCACCCTTATTACTAGCGGGGGCAACAATGAGCAGTTCTTC. It specifies CASTLITSGGNNEQFF.

The V call is TRBV4-3, the J call TRBJ2-4; 7 nucleotides line up with TRBD2. Per the germline V gene, CDR1 is LGHNA and CDR2 is YSLEER. This CDR3 comprises 17 residues. With V trimmed by 1 base and J by 0 bases, 6 bases remained unmatched. The CDR3 here is CASSQATGGLAKNIQYF. In nucleotides, the CDR3 is TGCGCCAGCAGCCAAGCCACGGGGGGTCTAGCCAAAAACATTCAGTACTTC.

This chain uses TRBV7-8 with TRBJ1-1; D is unresolved. This CDR3 region has 15 residues. Germline values: CDR1 SGHVS, CDR2 FQNEAQ. V was trimmed by 4 bases and J by 4 bases, leaving 16 bases between them. CDR3 in amino acids: CASSSPDGAGTEAFF. CDR3 in DNA: TGTGCCAGCAGCTCCCCGGACGGTGCGGGCACTGAAGCTTTCTTT. Filled out from reference TRBV7-8 and TRBJ1-1, the complete variable domain reads GAGVSQSPRYKVAKRGQDVALRCDPISGHVSLFWYQQALGQGPEFLTYFQNEAQLDKSGLPSDRFFAERPEGSVSTLKIQRTQQEDSAVYLCASSSPDGAGTEAFFGQGTRLTVV.

This rearrangement joins TRBV7-9 to TRBJ1-1; a possible D gene is TRBD1 (5 bases). V lost 5 bases and J lost 7, with 14 bases in between. Germline V lookup: CDR1 SEHNR, CDR2 FQNEAQ (reference sequence). This CDR3 has 13 amino acids. CDR3 bases: TGTGCCAGCAGCGGTGGCAGGGCGATTGAAGCTTTCTTT. It specifies CASSGGRAIEAFF.

This chain joins TRBV28 and TRBJ1-1; no reliable D call. From germline, CDR1 is MDHEN and CDR2 SYDVKM. The CDR3 runs to 12 residues. The V end was cut by 3 bases, the J end by 4 bases, with 6 bases between. As DNA, the CDR3 is TGTGCCAGCAGTTTGAGGGTCACTGAAGCTTTCTTT. This gives the protein CASSLRVTEAFF.

This chain connects TRBV6-1 to TRBJ1-6; D not resolved. The CDR3 contains 14 residues. Germline lookup yields CDR1 MNHNS and CDR2 SASEGT. V lost 3 bases to trimming and J lost 4 bases, with 7 bases between them. The CDR3, as DNA: TGTGCCAGCAGTGATCCTGAGTATAATTCACCCCTCCACTTT. Its protein product is CASSDPEYNSPLHF.

CDR3 nucleotide sequence: TGTGCCAGCAGTCCCTGGGACAGGGTTAATGAGCAGTTCTTC. This encodes CASSPWDRVNEQFF. The chain carries TRBV27 and TRBJ2-1, with TRBD1 identical over 9 bases. This CDR3 spans 14 amino acids. V shed 5 bases, J shed 7 bases, and the junction held 6 bases outside the gene matches. The germline CDR1 and CDR2 sequences are MNHEY and SMNVEV (reference sequence).

The V gene is TRBV28, the J gene TRBJ1-4; TRBD1 matches at 10 bases. Germline lookup yields CDR1 MDHEN and CDR2 SYDVKM. CDR3 length: 18 residues. With 1 base clipped from V and 3 bases from J, the junction kept 8 bases outside the gene matches. CDR3 in amino acids: CASSLFGLGTGANEKLFF. CDR3 coding DNA: TGTGCCAGCAGTTTATTTGGATTGGGGACAGGGGCTAATGAAAAACTGTTTTTT. The whole variable domain, filled in from reference TRBV28 and TRBJ1-4, reads DVKVTQSSRYLVKRTGEKVFLECVQDMDHENMFWYRQDPGLGLRLIYFSYDVKMKEKGDIPEGYSVSREKKERFSLILESASTNQTSMYLCASSLFGLGTGANEKLFFGSGTQLSVL.

The chain joins TRBV2 to TRBJ2-7; D perhaps matches TRBD2 (5 bases). The CDR3 runs to 14 residues. The germline V and J ends were trimmed by 4 bases and 5 bases, with 15 bases remaining between them. Looked up from germline, CDR1 is SNHLY and CDR2 is FYNNEI. DNA of the CDR3: TGTGCCAGCAGTGCGGCAGTGAGGAGGCACGAGCAGTACTTC. Amino acids: CASSAAVRRHEQYF.

The rearrangement joins TRBV5-1 to TRBJ2-2, with 7 bases that match TRBD2. J gave up 2 bases and V 1 base, and 14 bases lay outside the gene matches. The length of the CDR3 is 19 residues. CDR1 is SGHRS and CDR2 is YFSETQ in the germline V gene. The CDR3 region is CASSLKVRRLAGNTGELFF. The CDR3 nucleotides read TGCGCCAGCAGCTTGAAGGTCCGGCGGTTAGCGGGTAACACCGGGGAGCTGTTTTTT.

The rearrangement links TRBV6-6 to TRBJ1-1, with a possible D match to TRBD1 (6 bases). Deletions cut 6 bases from V and 9 bases from J, with 26 bases between. The CDR3 is made up of 16 amino acids. The germline V gene has CDR1 MNHNY and CDR2 SVGAGI (reference sequence). CDR3 region: CASSRSILPGEGKAFF. In DNA form, the CDR3 reads TGTGCCAGCAGCCGATCTATTCTCCCAGGGGAAGGGAAAGCTTTCTTT.

The chain joins TRBV6-5 to TRBJ2-7; D possibly corresponds to TRBD1 (6 bases). Trimming cost V 11 bases and J 5 bases, with 22 bases left between them. The germline V gene has CDR1 MNHEY and CDR2 SVGAGI. The CDR3 has 14 amino acids. The CDR3 nucleotides are TGTGCCGGCGCCCCCACCTGGGGGCGCCACGAGCAGTACTTC. Its protein product is CAGAPTWGRHEQYF.

The V call is TRBV18, the J call TRBJ1-1; D might be TRBD1 (6 bases). CDR3 size: 14 residues. Per the germline V gene, CDR1 is KGHSH and CDR2 is LQKENI. V shed 3 bases and J shed 1 base, with 9 bases lying between them. The DNA of the CDR3 is TGTGCCAGCTCACCCTCGACAGGGAACACTGAAGCTTTCTTT. This translates into CASSPSTGNTEAFF.